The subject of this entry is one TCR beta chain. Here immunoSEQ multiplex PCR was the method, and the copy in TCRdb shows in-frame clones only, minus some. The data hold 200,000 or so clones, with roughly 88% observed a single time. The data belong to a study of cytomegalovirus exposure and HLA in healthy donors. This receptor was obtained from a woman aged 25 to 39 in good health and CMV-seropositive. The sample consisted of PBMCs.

CDR3 amino acids: CASIWRSRSYNEQFF. CDR3 coding DNA: TGTGCCAGCATTTGGAGGTCCCGCTCCTACAATGAGCAGTTCTTC. The V call is TRBV9, the J call TRBJ2-1, with D possibly TRBD2 on 5 matching bases. This CDR3 spans 15 amino acids. Germline assignment: CDR1 SGDLS and CDR2 YYNGEE. V shed 6 bases and J shed 0 bases, with 13 bases lying between them.